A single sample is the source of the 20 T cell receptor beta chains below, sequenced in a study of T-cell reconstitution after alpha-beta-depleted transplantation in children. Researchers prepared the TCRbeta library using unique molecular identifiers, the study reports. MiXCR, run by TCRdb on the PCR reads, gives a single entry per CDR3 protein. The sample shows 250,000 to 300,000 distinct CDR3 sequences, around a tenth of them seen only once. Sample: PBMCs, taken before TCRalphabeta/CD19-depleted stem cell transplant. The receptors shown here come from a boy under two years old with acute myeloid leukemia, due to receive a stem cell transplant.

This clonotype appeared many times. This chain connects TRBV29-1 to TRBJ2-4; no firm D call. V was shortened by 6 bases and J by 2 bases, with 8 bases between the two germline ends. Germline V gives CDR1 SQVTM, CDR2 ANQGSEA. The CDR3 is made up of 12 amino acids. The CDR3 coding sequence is TGCAGCGTACGGGTGACCAAAAACATTCAGTACTTC. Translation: CSVRVTKNIQYF.

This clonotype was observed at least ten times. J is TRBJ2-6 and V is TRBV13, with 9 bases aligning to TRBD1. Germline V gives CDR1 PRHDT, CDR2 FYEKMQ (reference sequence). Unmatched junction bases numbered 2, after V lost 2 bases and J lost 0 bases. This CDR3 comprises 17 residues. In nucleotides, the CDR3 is TGTGCCAGCAGCTTATGGGACAGGGCCTCTGGGGCCAACGTCCTGACTTTC. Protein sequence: CASSLWDRASGANVLTF. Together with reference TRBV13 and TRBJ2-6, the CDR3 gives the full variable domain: AAGVIQSPRHLIKEKRETATLKCYPIPRHDTVYWYQQGPGQDPQFLISFYEKMQSDKGSIPDRFSAQQFSDYHSELNMSSLELGDSALYFCASSLWDRASGANVLTFGAGSRLTVL.

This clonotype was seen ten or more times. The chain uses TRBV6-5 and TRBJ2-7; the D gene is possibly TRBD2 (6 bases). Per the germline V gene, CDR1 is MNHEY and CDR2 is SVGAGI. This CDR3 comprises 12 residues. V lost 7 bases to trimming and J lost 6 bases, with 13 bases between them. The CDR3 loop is CASTTGDSEQYF. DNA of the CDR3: TGTGCCAGCACCACGGGGGATTCCGAGCAGTACTTC.

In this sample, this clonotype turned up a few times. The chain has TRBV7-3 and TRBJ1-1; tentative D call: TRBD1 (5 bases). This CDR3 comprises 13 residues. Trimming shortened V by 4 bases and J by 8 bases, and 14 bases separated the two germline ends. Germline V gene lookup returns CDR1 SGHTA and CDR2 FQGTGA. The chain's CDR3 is CASSSVRGGEAFF. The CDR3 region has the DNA TGTGCCAGCAGCTCGGTGCGGGGGGGAGAAGCTTTCTTT.

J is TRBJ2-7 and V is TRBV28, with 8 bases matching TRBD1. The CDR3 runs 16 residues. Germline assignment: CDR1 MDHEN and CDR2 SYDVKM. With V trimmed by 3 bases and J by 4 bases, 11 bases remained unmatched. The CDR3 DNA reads TGTGCCAGCAGTTTTCCCCAGGGGGCCGGGGCTTACGAGCAGTACTTC. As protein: CASSFPQGAGAYEQYF.

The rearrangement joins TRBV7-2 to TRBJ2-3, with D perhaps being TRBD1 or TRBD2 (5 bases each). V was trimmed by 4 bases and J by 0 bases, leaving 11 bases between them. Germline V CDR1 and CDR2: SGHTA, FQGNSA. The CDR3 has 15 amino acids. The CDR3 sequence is CASSSGALSTDTQYF. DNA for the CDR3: TGTGCCAGCAGCTCCGGGGCCCTAAGCACAGATACGCAGTATTTT.

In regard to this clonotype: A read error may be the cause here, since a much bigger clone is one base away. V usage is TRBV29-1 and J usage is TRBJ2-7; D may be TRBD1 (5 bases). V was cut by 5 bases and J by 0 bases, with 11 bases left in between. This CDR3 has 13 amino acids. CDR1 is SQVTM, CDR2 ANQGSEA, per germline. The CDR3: CSVRRGISYEQYF. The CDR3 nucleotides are TGCAGCGTTCGTAGGGGAATCTCCTACGAGCAGTACTTC.

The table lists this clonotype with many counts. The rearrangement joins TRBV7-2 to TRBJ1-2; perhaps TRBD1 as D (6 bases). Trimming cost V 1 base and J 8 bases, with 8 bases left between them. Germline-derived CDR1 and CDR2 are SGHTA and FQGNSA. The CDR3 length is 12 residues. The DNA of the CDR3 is TGTGCCAGCAGCTTAGGGGGGGGCGGCTACACCTTC. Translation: CASSLGGGGYTF.

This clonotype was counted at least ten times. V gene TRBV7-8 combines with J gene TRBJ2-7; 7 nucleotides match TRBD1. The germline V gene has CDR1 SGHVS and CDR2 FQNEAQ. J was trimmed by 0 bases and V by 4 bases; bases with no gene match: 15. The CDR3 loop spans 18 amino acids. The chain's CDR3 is CASSSGIHRGPSSYEQYF. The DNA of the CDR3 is TGTGCCAGCAGCTCAGGGATCCACAGGGGACCTAGCTCCTACGAGCAGTACTTC.

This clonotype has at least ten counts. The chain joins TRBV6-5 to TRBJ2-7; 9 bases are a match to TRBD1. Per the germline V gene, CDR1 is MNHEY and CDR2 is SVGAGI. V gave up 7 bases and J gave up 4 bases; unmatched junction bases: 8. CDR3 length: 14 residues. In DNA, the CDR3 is TGTGCCAGCATCGGGTACAGGGGGCTATACGAGCAGTACTTC. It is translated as CASIGYRGLYEQYF.

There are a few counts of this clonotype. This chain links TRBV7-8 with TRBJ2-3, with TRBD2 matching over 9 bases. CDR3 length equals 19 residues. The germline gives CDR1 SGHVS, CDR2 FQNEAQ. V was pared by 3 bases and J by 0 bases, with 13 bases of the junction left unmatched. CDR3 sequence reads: CASSFYFSGRGPSTDTQYF. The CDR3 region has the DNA TGTGCCAGCAGCTTCTACTTTAGCGGGAGAGGTCCTAGCACAGATACGCAGTATTTT.

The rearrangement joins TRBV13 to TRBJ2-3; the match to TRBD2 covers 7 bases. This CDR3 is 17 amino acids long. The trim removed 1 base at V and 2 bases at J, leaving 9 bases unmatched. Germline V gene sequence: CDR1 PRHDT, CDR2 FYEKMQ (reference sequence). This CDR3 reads CASSLVSAGTYTDTQYF. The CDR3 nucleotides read TGTGCCAGCAGCTTAGTTTCAGCGGGGACCTACACAGATACGCAGTATTTT.

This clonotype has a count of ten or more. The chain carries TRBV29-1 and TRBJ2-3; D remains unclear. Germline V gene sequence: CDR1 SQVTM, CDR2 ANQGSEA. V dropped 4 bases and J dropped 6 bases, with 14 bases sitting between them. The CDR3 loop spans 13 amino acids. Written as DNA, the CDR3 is TGCAGCGTTGTAGTAGGAAGCAAGGATACGCAGTATTTT. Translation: CSVVVGSKDTQYF.

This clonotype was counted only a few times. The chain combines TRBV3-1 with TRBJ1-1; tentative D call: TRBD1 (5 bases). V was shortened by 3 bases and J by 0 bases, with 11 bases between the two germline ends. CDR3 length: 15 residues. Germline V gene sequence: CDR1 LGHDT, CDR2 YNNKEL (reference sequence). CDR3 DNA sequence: TGTGCCAGCAGCCATTGGACGGACATGAACACTGAAGCTTTCTTT. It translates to CASSHWTDMNTEAFF.

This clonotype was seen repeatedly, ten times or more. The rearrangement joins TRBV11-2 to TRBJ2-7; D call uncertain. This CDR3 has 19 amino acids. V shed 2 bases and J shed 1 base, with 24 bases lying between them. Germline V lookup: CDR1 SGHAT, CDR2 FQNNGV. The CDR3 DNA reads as TGTGCCAGCAGCTTATGGCGGCCCAATGCGATGGCCATATCCTACGAGCAGTACTTC. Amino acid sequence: CASSLWRPNAMAISYEQYF.

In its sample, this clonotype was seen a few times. The chain's CDR3 is CASQQGGVTGELFF. The CDR3 region has the DNA TGCGCCAGCCAGCAGGGCGGAGTCACCGGGGAGCTGTTTTTT. V usage is TRBV4-3 and J usage is TRBJ2-2, with TRBD1 as a possible D gene (5 bases). Trimming took off 8 bases at V and 4 bases at J, with 14 bases between the two ends. This CDR3 contains 14 residues. CDR1 and CDR2 from the germline V gene are LGHNA and YSLEER.

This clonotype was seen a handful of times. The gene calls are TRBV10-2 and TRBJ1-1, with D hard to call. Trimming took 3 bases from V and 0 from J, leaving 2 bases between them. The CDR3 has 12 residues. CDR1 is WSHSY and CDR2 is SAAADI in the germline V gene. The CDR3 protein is CASSDMNTEAFF. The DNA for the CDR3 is TGCGCCAGCAGTGACATGAACACTGAAGCTTTCTTT.

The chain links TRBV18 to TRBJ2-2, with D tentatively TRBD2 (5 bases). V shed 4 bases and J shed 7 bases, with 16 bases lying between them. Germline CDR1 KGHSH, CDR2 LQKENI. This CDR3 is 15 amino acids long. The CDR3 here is CASSRETISDGELFF. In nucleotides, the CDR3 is TGTGCCAGCTCACGCGAGACTATCTCTGACGGGGAGCTGTTTTTT.

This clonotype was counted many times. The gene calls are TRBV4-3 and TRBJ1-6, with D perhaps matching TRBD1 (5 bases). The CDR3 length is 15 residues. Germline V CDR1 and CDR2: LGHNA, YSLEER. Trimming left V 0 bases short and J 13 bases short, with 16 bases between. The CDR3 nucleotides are TGCGCCAGCAGCCAAGAACCGGACATGATTGGTCCCCTCCACTTT. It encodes CASSQEPDMIGPLHF.

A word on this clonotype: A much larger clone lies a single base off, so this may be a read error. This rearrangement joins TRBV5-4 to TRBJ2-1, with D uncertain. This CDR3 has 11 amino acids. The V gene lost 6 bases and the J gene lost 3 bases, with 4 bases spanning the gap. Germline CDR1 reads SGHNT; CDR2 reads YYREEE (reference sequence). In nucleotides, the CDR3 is TGTGCCAGCACCATCTACAATGAGCAGTTCTTC. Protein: CASTIYNEQFF.